The rows below give T cell receptor beta chains drawn from one sample of a study of T cell responses to AZD1222 COVID-19 vaccine. This table comes from immunoSEQ multiplex PCR, and its TCRdb copy is limited to in-frame clones, with some not included. Among 130,000 to 150,000 clones listed, about 90% were seen once. This specimen was peripheral blood, taken on day 0 of AZD1222 vaccination. The receptors originated from an adult in good health. Both conserved end residues are part of each CDR3. The D gene is left open where the match is weak. Not all rows give a size; the values are once, few, many and, for expanded clones, a class.

TRBV5-1	TRBJ2-7	TRBD1	once	TGCGCCAGCAGCTTCGGGGACAGGGGGCGTGAGCAGTACTTC	CASSFGDRGREQYF
TRBV5-1	TRBJ2-7	-	-	TGCGCCAGCAGCTTGGAAGTCTCCTACGAGCAGTACTTC	CASSLEVSYEQYF
TRBV5-1	TRBJ2-1	-	-	TGCGCCAGCAGCTACAAACCCCCGGTGGACACCGCCAACAATGAGCAGTTCTTC	CASSYKPPVDTANNEQFF
TRBV11-1	TRBJ2-7	-	-	TGTGCCAGCAGCCCATTGCTGTGGGGGGTGCAAGACGAGCAGTACTTC	CASSPLLWGVQDEQYF
TRBV7-8	TRBJ2-5	-	-	TGTGCCAGCAGCTTAGGACTGTTGGAGACCCAGTACTTC	CASSLGLLETQYF
TRBV4-3	TRBJ2-5	-	-	TGCGCCAGCAGCCAGGCTCAGGGAAAGACCCAGTACTTC	CASSQAQGKTQYF
TRBV5-6	TRBJ2-5	TRBD1	few	TGTGCCAGCAGCAGGGGACAGCAAGAGACCCAGTACTTC	CASSRGQQETQYF
TRBV7-2	TRBJ2-7	-	-	TGTGCCAGCAGTTCAGAGGCCTTTCGTGCCTCCTACGAGCAGTACTTC	CASSSEAFRASYEQYF
TRBV9	TRBJ2-1	-	-	TGTGCCAGCAGCGTAGACGGGGACTCCTACAATGAGCAGTTCTTC	CASSVDGDSYNEQFF
TRBV2	TRBJ1-2	TRBD1	-	TGTGCCAGCAGTTATACCGGGACAGGTGGCTACACCTTC	CASSYTGTGGYTF
TRBV6-5	TRBJ2-7	-	-	TGTGCCAGCAGCCGGGACGCTGGATACGAGCAGTACTTC	CASSRDAGYEQYF
TRBV6-6	TRBJ2-7	-	-	TGTGCCAGCAGTCCCGGGTCTCCGGGCGAGCAGTACTTC	CASSPGSPGEQYF
TRBV28	TRBJ1-5	TRBD1	-	TGTGCCAGCAGTCTCGGGACAGGAGGTATACGACAGCCCCAGCATTTT	CASSLGTGGIRQPQHF
TRBV5-4	TRBJ2-3	TRBD2	-	TGTGCCAGCAGTTCGAGAGCGGGGGCCACAGATACGCAGTATTTT	CASSSRAGATDTQYF
TRBV5-1	TRBJ1-2	-	-	TGCGCCAGCAGCTTGGTTAGGGATGATGGCTACACCTTC	CASSLVRDDGYTF
TRBV7-3	TRBJ1-1	-	once	TGTGCCAGCAGCTTAACTAAGTCCGACCCTGAAGCTTTCTTT	CASSLTKSDPEAFF
TRBV6-5	TRBJ1-4	-	-	TGTGCCAGCAGTTACTCGAAGTATCGCGTTAATGAAAAACTGTTTTTT	CASSYSKYRVNEKLFF
TRBV15	TRBJ1-1	TRBD1	-	TGTGCCACTAAGGACAGGGAATGGACTGAAGCTTTCTTT	CATKDREWTEAFF
TRBV7-9	TRBJ2-2	-	once	TGTGCCAGCAGTTCCGGGAGCTCGAACACCGGGGAGCTGTTTTTT	CASSSGSSNTGELFF
TRBV27	TRBJ1-6	-	-	TGTGCCAGCAGTCCCCCCCCGGGACCCCGTTCACCCCTCCACTTT	CASSPPPGPRSPLHF
TRBV7-9	TRBJ2-7	TRBD2	few	TGTGCCAGCAGCTTAACTAGCGGGGGGACCTACGAGCAGTACTTC	CASSLTSGGTYEQYF
TRBV6-5	TRBJ2-7	TRBD1	-	TGTGCCAGCGATCAGGGGGCATACGAGCAGTACTTC	CASDQGAYEQYF
TRBV4-3	TRBJ1-1	-	-	TGCGCCAGCAGCCAAGACGGACAATTGAACACTGAAGCTTTCTTT	CASSQDGQLNTEAFF
TRBV4-2	TRBJ2-7	-	-	TGTGCCAGCAGCCTAAAGTCACCGGCAGGGGCCTCCTACGAGCAGTACTTC	CASSLKSPAGASYEQYF
TRBV19	TRBJ2-1	-	-	TGTGCCAGTAGTATAGGACTCGGTAATGAGCAGTTCTTC	CASSIGLGNEQFF
TRBV7-3	TRBJ2-7	-	-	TGTGCCAGCAGCAACAGCGCCCCCGCTATCGGGGAGCAGTACTTC	CASSNSAPAIGEQYF
TRBV4-3	TRBJ2-7	TRBD1	-	TGCGCCAGCAGCCGGGACAGGGGGCAAGAGCAGTACTTC	CASSRDRGQEQYF
TRBV6-2/TRBV6-3	TRBJ2-3	-	-	TGTGCCAGCAGCACCCGAACCTCGAGTCTGTTT	CASSTRTSSLF
TRBV28	TRBJ2-1	-	-	TGTGCCAGCAGGCAAACTAGCCGAAACAATGAGCAGTTCTTC	CASRQTSRNNEQFF
TRBV24-1	TRBJ1-2	-	-	TGTGCCACCAGTGACCCCTCAGGCGGCTACACCTTC	CATSDPSGGYTF
TRBV4-3	TRBJ2-7	-	-	TGCGCCAGCAGCCAAGATTCGGGGTTCGGGACCTATACTCAGGAACCCTACGAGCAGTACTTC	CASSQDSGFGTYTQEPYEQYF
TRBV10-3	TRBJ1-2	TRBD1	-	TGTGCCATCAGCGCGACAGGGCTTAACTATGGCTACACCTTC	CAISATGLNYGYTF
TRBV2	TRBJ2-1	-	-	TGTGCCAGCAGCCGCAGGGACCACCAGTTCTTC	CASSRRDHQFF
TRBV6-1	TRBJ2-1	-	-	TGTGCCAGCAGTGAAGCGCGGTACAATGAGCAGTTCTTC	CASSEARYNEQFF
TRBV2	TRBJ2-1	-	once	TGTGCCAGCAGGGGGAGGTGGGGGTTCGATGAGCAGTTCTTC	CASRGRWGFDEQFF
TRBV7-8	TRBJ2-7	TRBD1	-	TGTGCCAGCAGCTTAGAGGCCGGGACAGGGTTCTACGAGCAGTACTTC	CASSLEAGTGFYEQYF
TRBV2	TRBJ2-7	TRBD2	medium-sized	TGTGCCAGCAGTGACACTAGCGTATCTCCTAGCGAGCAGTACTTC	CASSDTSVSPSEQYF
TRBV9	TRBJ1-3	-	-	TGTGCCAGCAGCGTAGAGTGGGGGGAGGCTGGAAACACCATATATTTT	CASSVEWGEAGNTIYF
TRBV9	TRBJ1-4	-	-	TGTGCCAGCAGCCCCGGTGGGGTGAATAATGAAAAACTGTTTTTT	CASSPGGVNNEKLFF
TRBV24-1	TRBJ1-2	-	-	TGTGCCACCAGTGATGGGAGGTATGGCTACACCTTC	CATSDGRYGYTF
TRBV19	TRBJ1-5	-	-	TGTGCCAGTAGTATAGCGGCAGGTCCGCCCCAGCATTTT	CASSIAAGPPQHF
TRBV20-1	TRBJ2-1	-	once	TGCAGTGCTCAACTCTACAATGAGCAGTTCTTC	CSAQLYNEQFF
TRBV28	TRBJ1-4	-	-	TGTGCCAGCCGCCCCTTTGGGGGCCCGGGGGATGGACTGTTTTTT	CASRPFGGPGDGLFF
TRBV29-1	TRBJ2-3	TRBD2	-	TGCAGCGTTAATTCCCTAGCGGGCACAGATACGCAGTATTTT	CSVNSLAGTDTQYF
TRBV7-3	TRBJ2-3	-	-	TGTGCCAGCAGCTTAGGCGGGTGGTCTACAGATACGCAGTATTTT	CASSLGGWSTDTQYF
TRBV6-5	TRBJ1-4	-	few	TGTGCCAGCAGTTGGACGGGACTGTTATGGGAAAAACTGTTTTTT	CASSWTGLLWEKLFF
TRBV29-1	TRBJ1-2	TRBD1	-	TGCAGCGCCTCAGACAGGGTTGGATCCTATGGCTACACCTTC	CSASDRVGSYGYTF
TRBV4-2	TRBJ2-5	-	once	TGTGCCAGCAGCCAAGACCCCGCGTTTGGTAGCCCAGAGACCCAGTACTTC	CASSQDPAFGSPETQYF
TRBV2	TRBJ2-1	-	-	TGTGCCTCCCGACGTATTGGCCCCTACAATGAGCAGTTCTTC	CASRRIGPYNEQFF
TRBV19	TRBJ2-5	-	-	TGTGCCACCCGACTGGGGGTTTACGGGACCCAGTACTTC	CATRLGVYGTQYF
TRBV6-2/TRBV6-3	TRBJ2-7	-	-	TGTGCCAGCAGTTACCGGGACGTGTCCTACGAGCAGTACTTC	CASSYRDVSYEQYF
TRBV5-4	TRBJ2-2	-	-	TGTGCCAGCAGCTTGGGCAGCGGAACCGGGGAGCTGTTTTTT	CASSLGSGTGELFF
TRBV5-4	TRBJ2-7	TRBD2	few	TGTGCCAGCAGCTTGGGGCTAGCGGGGACCTACGAGCAGTACTTC	CASSLGLAGTYEQYF
TRBV6-1	TRBJ1-5	-	few	TGTGCCAGCAGTGAAGGGGGAGGTAATCAGCCCCAGCATTTT	CASSEGGGNQPQHF
TRBV9	TRBJ1-2	-	-	TGTGCCAGCAGCGTAGTACCCGCAGGAGGGGGTCATGGCTACACCTTC	CASSVVPAGGGHGYTF
TRBV6-5	TRBJ2-1	-	-	TGTGCCAGCAGCCTCCGGGGGGCTGAGCAGTTCTTC	CASSLRGAEQFF